This TCR beta chain is from a study of blood T cell repertoires in COVID-19. About the study: Donors in the United States, Italy and Spain gave samples during acute or convalescent COVID-19.

V gave up 6 bases and J gave up 5 bases; unmatched junction bases: 6. Germline V gene sequence: CDR1 MNHEY, CDR2 SMNVEV (reference sequence). The CDR3 is 15 residues long. Study members were between about 18 and 100 years old and lived in 25 or so US regions. Recovered Cohort 3 donors showed two negative PCRs, clearance, or symptom resolution. Original analysis: From reference gene primer amplification, estimates of nucleated cell counts were derived. Libraries were prepared by immunoSEQ multiplex PCR; TCRdb keeps only in-frame clonotypes and omits some of them. V and J calls and clone size are given by that table; D and trimming were obtained from the DNA. The table shows hundreds of thousands of clones, with about 88% occurring only once.

The TCR originated in a man in his sixties who had recovered from COVID-19. Sequenced material: PBMCs or T cells enriched from blood (not recorded which). The chain carries TRBV27 and TRBJ2-3, with TRBD2 identical over 12 bases. Here the CDR3 reads CASSLAGGPGDTQYF. DNA for the CDR3: TGTGCCAGCAGCCTAGCGGGGGGGCCCGGAGATACGCAGTATTTT.